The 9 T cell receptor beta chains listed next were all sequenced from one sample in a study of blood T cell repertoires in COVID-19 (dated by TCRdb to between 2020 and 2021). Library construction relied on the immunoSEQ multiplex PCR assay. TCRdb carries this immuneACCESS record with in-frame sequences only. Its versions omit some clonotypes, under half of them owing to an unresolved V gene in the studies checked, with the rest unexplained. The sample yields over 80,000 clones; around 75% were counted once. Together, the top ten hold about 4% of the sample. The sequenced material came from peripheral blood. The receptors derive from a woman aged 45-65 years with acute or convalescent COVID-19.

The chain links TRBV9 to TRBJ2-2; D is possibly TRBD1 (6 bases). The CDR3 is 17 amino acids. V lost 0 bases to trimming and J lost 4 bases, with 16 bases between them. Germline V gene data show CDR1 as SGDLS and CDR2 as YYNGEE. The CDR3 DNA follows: TGTGCCAGCAGCGTAGAAATTGCAGGGGCCTTCACCGGGGAGCTGTTTTTT. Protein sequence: CASSVEIAGAFTGELFF.

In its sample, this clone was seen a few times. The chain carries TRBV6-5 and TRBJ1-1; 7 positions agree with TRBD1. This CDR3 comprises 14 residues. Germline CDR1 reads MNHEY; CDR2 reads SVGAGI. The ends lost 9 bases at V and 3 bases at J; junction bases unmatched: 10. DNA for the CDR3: TGTGCCAGTTACAGGGGAAATAGGGACACTGAAGCTTTCTTT. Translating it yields CASYRGNRDTEAFF.

CDR3 nucleotide sequence: TGCGCCAGCAGCTCTTCGGGCAGGGGCTATGGCTACACCTTC. Protein product: CASSSSGRGYGYTF. The gene calls are TRBV5-1 and TRBJ1-2; maybe TRBD1 (6 bases). CDR3 length: 14 amino acids. With 3 bases removed from V and 4 bases from J, the gap between germline ends came to 13 bases. CDR1 is SGHRS, CDR2 YFSETQ, per germline. The full variable domain, in which reference TRBV5-1 and TRBJ1-2 provide the parts outside the CDR3, is KAGVTQTPRYLIKTRGQQVTLSCSPISGHRSVSWYQQTPGQGLQFLFEYFSETQRNKGNFPGRFSGRQFSNSRSEMNVSTLELGDSALYLCASSSSGRGYGYTFGSGTRLTVV.

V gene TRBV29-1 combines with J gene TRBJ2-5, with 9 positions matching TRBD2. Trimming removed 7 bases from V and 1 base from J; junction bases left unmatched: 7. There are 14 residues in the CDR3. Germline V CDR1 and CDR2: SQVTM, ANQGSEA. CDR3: CSAQGGGAQETQYF. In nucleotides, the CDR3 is TGCAGCGCACAAGGCGGGGGGGCCCAAGAGACCCAGTACTTC.

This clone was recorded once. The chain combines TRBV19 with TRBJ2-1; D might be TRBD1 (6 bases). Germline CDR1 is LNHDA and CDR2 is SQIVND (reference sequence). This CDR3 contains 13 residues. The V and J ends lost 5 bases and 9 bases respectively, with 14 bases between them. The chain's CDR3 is CASSLQGWGEQFF. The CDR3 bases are TGTGCCAGTAGTCTACAGGGCTGGGGTGAGCAGTTCTTC. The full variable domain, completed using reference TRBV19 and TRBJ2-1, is DGGITQSPKYLFRKEGQNVTLSCEQNLNHDAMYWYRQDPGQGLRLIYYSQIVNDFQKGDIAEGYSVSREKKESFPLTVTSAQKNPTAFYLCASSLQGWGEQFFGPGTRLTVL.

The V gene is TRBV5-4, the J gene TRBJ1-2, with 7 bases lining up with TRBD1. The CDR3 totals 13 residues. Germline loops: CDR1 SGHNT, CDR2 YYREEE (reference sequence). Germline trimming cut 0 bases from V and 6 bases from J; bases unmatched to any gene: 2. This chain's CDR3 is CASSLEGAHGYTF. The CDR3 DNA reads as TGTGCCAGCAGCTTGGAGGGGGCGCATGGCTACACCTTC.

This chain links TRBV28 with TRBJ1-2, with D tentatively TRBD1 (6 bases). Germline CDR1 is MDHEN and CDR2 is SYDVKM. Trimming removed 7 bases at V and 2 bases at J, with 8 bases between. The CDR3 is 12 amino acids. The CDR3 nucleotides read TGTGCCAGCAAACAGGGAAACTATGGCTACACCTTC. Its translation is CASKQGNYGYTF.

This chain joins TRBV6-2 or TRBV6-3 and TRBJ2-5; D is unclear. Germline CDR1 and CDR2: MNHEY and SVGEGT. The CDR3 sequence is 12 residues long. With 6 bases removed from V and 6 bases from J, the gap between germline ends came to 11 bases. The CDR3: CASSPGLKTQYF. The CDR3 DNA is TGTGCCAGCAGCCCGGGCCTTAAGACCCAGTACTTC.

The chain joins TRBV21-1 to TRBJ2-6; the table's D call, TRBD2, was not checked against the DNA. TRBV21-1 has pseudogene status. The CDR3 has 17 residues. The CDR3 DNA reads TGTGCCAGCAGCAACCACCTAAGGAGCTCTGGGGCCAACGTCCTGACTTTC. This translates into CASSNHLRSSGANVLTF.